The TCR beta chain described here comes from a study of T cells in Graves' hyperthyroidism and ophthalmopathy. Broader study findings: Most thyroid-expanded clonotypes above 0.001 were also found in blood.

In the case of this clonotype: The antigen is not known.

TCR beta CDR3 regions were amplified from RNA. The HTBI primer set was used in a first-round RT-PCR of the TCR CDR3. TCRdb passed the multiplex PCR reads through MiXCR, listing each CDR3 protein once. There are around 620,000 distinct CDR3 sequences in the sample; approximately 44% occur only once, and over 15% lies in the top ten. Germline V gene lookup returns CDR1 SGHDT and CDR2 YYEEEE. This CDR3 is built from 15 residues. V was clipped by 0 bases and J by 7 bases, with 11 bases between them. This receptor was taken from an adult woman with Graves' disease, either hyperthyroidism or ophthalmopathy (not recorded which). The sequencing sample was made of peripheral blood or thyroid tissue (not recorded which). J is TRBJ1-6 and V is TRBV5-6, with D tentatively TRBD1 (6 bases). CDR3 nucleotide sequence: TGTGCCAGCAGCTTGGTTGGGGGCTCGAATTCACCCCTCCACTTT. This codes for CASSLVGGSNSPLHF.